This paragraph reports one TCR beta chain. The data belong to a study of shared clonotypes between healthy human individuals. Generated by immunoSEQ multiplex PCR, the TCRdb table keeps only in-frame clones and is missing some. The sample has roughly 2,300,000 clones, just under 95% seen once. Adults of Caucasian background living in Nashville, Tennessee made up all donors. The split of CD4+ cells yielded CD45RA+ naive and CD45RA-negative memory subsets. This CDR3 contains 12 residues. Trimming took 5 bases from V and 3 from J, leaving 7 bases between them. In germline, CDR1 is LNHDA, CDR2 SQIVND (reference sequence).

Material for sequencing was naive CD4+ T cells from PBMCs. Described subset: CD45RA+ positively selected. The genes are TRBV19 and TRBJ1-1; D is unresolved. The receptor was isolated from a man aged 18 to 29 in good health. Some clones in this sample may be carry-over from other donors' samples. CDR3 region: CASSQVYTEAFF. The CDR3 coding sequence is TGTGCCAGTAGTCAGGTTTACACTGAAGCTTTCTTT.